The 32 T cell receptor beta chains presented below share a single source sample, sequenced in a study of blood T cell repertoires in COVID-19. The method was immunoSEQ multiplex PCR; TCRdb's version includes in-frame clones alone and lacks a portion of them. This table has 240,000 or so clones, about 90% appearing once. The sample consisted of PBMCs or T cells enriched from blood (not recorded which). The source of these receptors is a man aged 50 to 59 who had been exposed to COVID-19.

J is TRBJ1-6 and V is TRBV7-8; 11 bases line up with TRBD1. This CDR3 has 16 residues. Losses at the gene ends were 0 bases for V and 9 bases for J; bases not matched to a gene: 4. Germline loops: CDR1 SGHVS, CDR2 FQNEAQ. The CDR3 bases are TGTGCCAGCAGCTTAGCCTTGGGGACAGGGGGTTCACCCCTCCACTTT. Its translation is CASSLALGTGGSPLHF.

The chain has TRBV2 and TRBJ1-1; D not certain. The CDR3 totals 12 residues. V was trimmed by 7 bases and J by 6 bases, leaving 12 bases between them. The germline CDR1 and CDR2 sequences are SNHLY and FYNNEI. CDR3 in DNA: TGTGCCAGCAATAATTTAATCGCTGAAGCTTTCTTT. It translates to CASNNLIAEAFF.

The chain is built from TRBV18 and TRBJ2-1; D gene ambiguous. Germline loops: CDR1 KGHSH, CDR2 LQKENI. The CDR3 totals 12 residues. With 4 bases removed from V and 9 bases from J, the gap between germline ends came to 10 bases. For the CDR3, the DNA is TGTGCCAGCTCACACGCCACGGGTGAGCAGTTCTTC. Its protein product is CASSHATGEQFF. The full variable domain, completed using reference TRBV18 and TRBJ2-1, is NAGVMQNPRHLVRRRGQEARLRCSPMKGHSHVYWYRQLPEEGLKFMVYLQKENIIDESGMPKERFSAEFPKEGPSILRIQQVVRGDSAAYFCASSHATGEQFFGPGTRLTVL.

This sequence joins TRBV28 and TRBJ1-1; no firm D call. Germline-derived CDR1 and CDR2 are MDHEN and SYDVKM. This CDR3 region has 14 residues. V dropped 6 bases and J dropped 4 bases, with 15 bases sitting between them. CDR3 residues: CASRSPGSFTEAFF. The DNA of the CDR3 is TGTGCCAGCAGGTCCCCGGGGAGTTTCACTGAAGCTTTCTTT.

This chain uses TRBV11-3 with TRBJ2-1; D is possibly TRBD1 (6 bases). V dropped 8 bases and J dropped 3 bases, with 17 bases sitting between them. CDR1 and CDR2 (germline): SGHNT, YENEEA. The CDR3 totals 15 residues. The CDR3 reads CASCGLGQIYNEQFF. The CDR3 nucleotides are TGTGCCAGCTGTGGATTAGGACAGATCTACAATGAGCAGTTCTTC.

CDR3 DNA: TGTGCCAGCAGTCGAGGGTGGACTAGCGGCACAGATACGCAGTATTTT. It encodes CASSRGWTSGTDTQYF. The chain recombines TRBV6-6 with TRBJ2-3; 9 positions match TRBD2. After removal of 5 bases from V and 1 base from J, the junction contained 7 bases not matched to a gene. This CDR3 comprises 16 residues. Looked up from germline, CDR1 is MNHNY and CDR2 is SVGAGI (reference sequence).

The chain recombines TRBV28 with TRBJ1-5; no clear D. The CDR3 sequence is 15 residues long. V was shortened by 3 bases and J by 9 bases, with 18 bases between the two germline ends. The germline V gene encodes CDR1 MDHEN and CDR2 SYDVKM. This CDR3 reads CASSFRRTGSRPQHF. DNA for the CDR3: TGTGCCAGCAGTTTCCGTAGGACTGGGAGTCGGCCCCAGCATTTT.

The chain couples TRBV28 to TRBJ1-2, with TRBD1 identical over 7 bases. Losses at the gene ends were 8 bases for V and 5 bases for J; bases not matched to a gene: 17. CDR1 and CDR2 from the germline V gene are MDHEN and SYDVKM. This CDR3 spans 16 amino acids. CDR3 bases: TGTGCCAGCGTACAGGGGCCGCGCAGGGGAACTTATGGCTACACCTTC. This gives the protein CASVQGPRRGTYGYTF.

The chain uses TRBV30 and TRBJ1-5; D gene unclear. V was shortened by 0 bases and J by 1 base, with 10 bases between the two germline ends. CDR1 is GTSNPN and CDR2 is SVGIG in the germline V gene (reference sequence). This CDR3 contains 15 residues. CDR3 sequence: CAWSVGRLSNQPQHF. The CDR3 DNA reads as TGTGCCTGGAGTGTTGGGAGGTTGAGCAATCAGCCCCAGCATTTT.

This chain uses TRBV5-1 with TRBJ2-2; a weak D match, TRBD1 (6 bases). The CDR3 extends over 15 amino acids. Deletions cut 2 bases from V and 0 bases from J, with 8 bases between. Germline V gene sequence: CDR1 SGHRS, CDR2 YFSETQ. The CDR3 nucleotides are TGCGCCAGCAGCTTACAGGGAACGAACACCGGGGAGCTGTTTTTT. As protein: CASSLQGTNTGELFF.

V is TRBV6-5 and J is TRBJ1-2, with no clear D. This CDR3 contains 14 residues. Trimming removed 7 bases from V and 0 bases from J, with 12 bases in between. Germline values: CDR1 MNHEY, CDR2 SVGAGI. CDR3 loop: CASTRGRTNYGYTF. The CDR3 DNA reads as TGTGCCAGCACCAGAGGCCGAACTAACTATGGCTACACCTTC.

The chain uses TRBV5-4 and TRBJ1-1, with D perhaps TRBD1 (5 bases). Trimming left V 3 bases short and J 5 bases short, with 8 bases between. Per germline, CDR1 SGHNT and CDR2 YYREEE (reference sequence). This CDR3 has 12 amino acids. The CDR3 region is CASSSGKTEAFF. For the CDR3, the DNA is TGTGCCAGCAGCTCAGGGAAAACTGAAGCTTTCTTT.

The gene calls are TRBV29-1 and TRBJ1-2; tentative D call: TRBD1 (5 bases). V lost 3 bases, J lost 2 bases, and 10 bases lay in between. The V gene's germline CDR1 is SQVTM and CDR2 ANQGSEA. This CDR3 comprises 13 residues. The DNA for the CDR3 is TGCAGCGTTGAGACAGCGCTGAACTATGGCTACACCTTC. Translation gives CSVETALNYGYTF.

V and J are TRBV19 and TRBJ2-1; D unclear. The CDR3 has 13 amino acids. V was trimmed by 5 bases and J by 2 bases, leaving 7 bases between them. CDR1 and CDR2 from the germline V gene are LNHDA and SQIVND (reference sequence). CDR3 amino acids: CASSPTAYNEQFF. The CDR3 DNA sequence: TGTGCCAGTAGTCCCACGGCCTACAATGAGCAGTTCTTC. The complete variable domain, with remaining parts taken from reference TRBV19 and TRBJ2-1, reads DGGITQSPKYLFRKEGQNVTLSCEQNLNHDAMYWYRQDPGQGLRLIYYSQIVNDFQKGDIAEGYSVSREKKESFPLTVTSAQKNPTAFYLCASSPTAYNEQFFGPGTRLTVL.

J is TRBJ1-1 and V is TRBV6-5; the match to TRBD1 covers 7 bases. Germline V gene sequence: CDR1 MNHEY, CDR2 SVGAGI. This CDR3 spans 15 amino acids. Unmatched junction bases numbered 7, after V lost 1 base and J lost 5 bases. The CDR3: CASSYLATGLTEAFF. CDR3 nucleotide sequence: TGTGCCAGCAGTTACTTAGCGACAGGGTTGACTGAAGCTTTCTTT.

This rearrangement joins TRBV27 to TRBJ1-2; 7 nucleotides match TRBD1. This CDR3 is built from 14 residues. V was pared by 5 bases and J by 5 bases, with 8 bases of the junction left unmatched. Germline CDR1 MNHEY, CDR2 SMNVEV (reference sequence). Here the CDR3 reads CASSRRGPLYGYTF. CDR3 coding DNA: TGTGCCAGCAGTCGTAGGGGGCCCCTATATGGCTACACCTTC.

The chain carries TRBV28 and TRBJ1-6, with D unclear. This CDR3 region has 17 residues. V was shortened by 5 bases and J by 7 bases, with 21 bases between the two germline ends. CDR1 MDHEN and CDR2 SYDVKM come from the germline V gene. The CDR3, as DNA: TGTGCCAGCAGTACGCGGGGTGAGGGCCCAGCCAATTCACCCCTCCACTTT. Its translation: CASSTRGEGPANSPLHF.

The chain has TRBV3-1 (or the pseudogene TRBV3-2) and TRBJ2-3; the match to TRBD2 covers 10 bases. V gave up 4 bases and J gave up 6 bases; unmatched junction bases: 4. The CDR3 loop spans 14 amino acids. The germline CDR1 and CDR2 sequences are LGHDT and YNNKEL (reference sequence). CDR3 DNA: TGTGCCAGCAGCCCATCGGGACTAGCGGATACGCAGTATTTT. This translates into CASSPSGLADTQYF.

The V and J genes are TRBV2 and TRBJ1-3, with 8 bases identical to TRBD1. This CDR3 has 17 amino acids. Trimming cost V 3 bases and J 4 bases; bases outside gene matches: 11. Germline V CDR1 and CDR2: SNHLY, FYNNEI. CDR3 coding DNA: TGTGCCAGCAGTGATGGGGGCCCAGGGGGCTCCGGAAACACCATATATTTT. It codes for CASSDGGPGGSGNTIYF.

The chain links TRBV4-2 to TRBJ2-1; 7 bases match TRBD2. CDR3 length: 16 residues. From germline, CDR1 is LGHNA and CDR2 YNFKEQ. V was pared by 0 bases and J by 9 bases, with 11 bases of the junction left unmatched. CDR3 residues: CASSQDGAGRVGEQFF. The CDR3, as DNA: TGTGCCAGCAGCCAAGATGGAGCGGGGCGAGTGGGTGAGCAGTTCTTC.

The chain's CDR3 is CASSLGATDTQYF. The CDR3 DNA follows: TGTGCCAGCAGCTTAGGAGCGACAGATACGCAGTATTTT. V is TRBV7-8 and J is TRBJ2-3; D uncertain. The V gene's germline CDR1 is SGHVS and CDR2 FQNEAQ. Trimming left V 1 base short and J 3 bases short, with 5 bases between. The CDR3 has 13 amino acids.

In its sample, this clone was seen a few times. This chain uses TRBV12-3 or TRBV12-4 with TRBJ1-1; a weak D match, TRBD1 (6 bases). Deletions cut 6 bases from V and 2 bases from J, with 10 bases between. The CDR3 is 13 residues long. CDR3 in DNA: TGTGCCAGCAGGCTGACAGGTAACACTGAAGCTTTCTTT. It codes for CASRLTGNTEAFF.

The gene calls are TRBV2 and TRBJ1-1; D is undetermined. From germline, CDR1 is SNHLY and CDR2 FYNNEI. V was pared by 7 bases and J by 1 base, with 10 bases between. This CDR3 spans 13 amino acids. This CDR3 is CASTQLPNTEAFF. The CDR3 DNA follows: TGTGCCAGCACCCAACTCCCGAACACTGAAGCTTTCTTT.

This rearrangement joins TRBV29-1 to TRBJ1-1; D is ambiguous. The CDR3 runs 14 residues. V lost 4 bases and J lost 0, with 12 bases in between. Germline V lookup: CDR1 SQVTM, CDR2 ANQGSEA. The CDR3 DNA sequence: TGCAGCGTTGTAGCTCTGACCATGAACACTGAAGCTTTCTTT. Translating it yields CSVVALTMNTEAFF.

This chain uses TRBV19 with TRBJ1-2; 8 nucleotides align to TRBD1. J was trimmed by 4 bases and V by 5 bases; bases with no gene match: 12. In germline, CDR1 is LNHDA, CDR2 SQIVND (reference sequence). This CDR3 spans 16 amino acids. The CDR3 loop reads CASSSAGGEEGYGYTF. Here the CDR3 DNA reads TGTGCCAGTAGTTCAGCAGGGGGCGAAGAGGGCTATGGCTACACCTTC.

The CDR3 coding sequence is TGTGCCAGCAGTGACACGACCGAGGTGGACTATGGCTACACCTTC. It yields the protein CASSDTTEVDYGYTF. This chain links TRBV25-1 with TRBJ1-2; D is unclear. The CDR3 covers 15 residues. In germline, CDR1 is MGHDK, CDR2 SYGVNS. Between the trimmed V and J ends, which lost 3 bases and 3 bases, there was a span of 14 bases.

This clone was observed a single time. The chain uses TRBV28 and TRBJ2-3; D gene ambiguous. CDR3 length: 16 amino acids. V was cut by 2 bases and J by 2 bases, with 14 bases left in between. Germline V CDR1 and CDR2: MDHEN, SYDVKM. The CDR3 coding sequence is TGTGCCAGCAGTTTACCCCCCCAAGCCTACACAGATACGCAGTATTTT. It translates to CASSLPPQAYTDTQYF.

The chain employs TRBV5-1 and TRBJ2-1; 14 bases are shared with TRBD2. The CDR3 consists of 19 residues. Per the germline V gene, CDR1 is SGHRS and CDR2 is YFSETQ. The ends lost 4 bases at V and 8 bases at J; junction bases unmatched: 17. DNA of the CDR3: TGCGCCAGCAGCCGAACCAGCCCGACGACTAGCGGGGGGGTACATGAGCAGTTCTTC. Translation: CASSRTSPTTSGGVHEQFF. Full variable domain (missing parts from reference TRBV5-1 and TRBJ2-1): KAGVTQTPRYLIKTRGQQVTLSCSPISGHRSVSWYQQTPGQGLQFLFEYFSETQRNKGNFPGRFSGRQFSNSRSEMNVSTLELGDSALYLCASSRTSPTTSGGVHEQFFGPGTRLTVL.

V is TRBV14 and J is TRBJ1-1; D is ambiguous. The germline gives CDR1 SGHDN, CDR2 FVKESK. V lost 2 bases and J 5 bases, leaving 15 bases between the germline ends. The CDR3 length is 15 residues. For the CDR3, the DNA is TGTGCCAGCAGCCAATGGGCCGGGGTGCGGACTGAAGCTTTCTTT. This codes for CASSQWAGVRTEAFF.

J is TRBJ1-5 and V is TRBV2; 10 bases fit TRBD1. The CDR3 is 14 amino acids. The germline V gene encodes CDR1 SNHLY and CDR2 FYNNEI. V gave up 6 bases and J gave up 9 bases; unmatched junction bases: 8. The CDR3: CASRGTGADGPQHF. Written as DNA, the CDR3 is TGTGCCAGCAGGGGGACAGGGGCCGATGGGCCCCAGCATTTT.

The chain carries TRBV27 and TRBJ1-5; 7 bases are a match to TRBD1. In germline, CDR1 is MNHEY, CDR2 SMNVEV (reference sequence). The CDR3 has 15 amino acids. The junction had 12 bases not matched to a gene; V was cut back by 6 bases and J by 7 bases. Written as DNA, the CDR3 is TGTGCCAGCAGCGACATCAGGGGGGACACCCAGCCCCAGCATTTT. It encodes CASSDIRGDTQPQHF.

This chain connects TRBV28 to TRBJ2-7; D is perhaps TRBD1 (5 bases). CDR3 length: 14 residues. Germline V CDR1 and CDR2: MDHEN, SYDVKM. The V end was cut by 6 bases, the J end by 0 bases, with 12 bases between. As DNA, the CDR3 is TGTGCCAGCAGAAGGACACCTAACTCCTACGAGCAGTACGTC. Protein sequence: CASRRTPNSYEQYV.